This T cell receptor (beta chain) was captured by sequencing in a study of shared clonotypes between healthy human individuals (dated by TCRdb to about 2020). Study-wide context: The cohort comprised a couple of women and a few men aged 18 to 49 years. For each donor, CD4 naive and CD4 memory were each run on three plates, CD8 naive on two plates, and CD8 memory on one plate. Blood TCR repertoires of about 5 healthy adults were deeply sequenced to estimate repertoire size and the extent of clonotype sharing between individuals. Different laboratories and diverse techniques were used to prepare libraries and sequence TCR repertoires, to increase sequencing depth and limit assay-specific biases. Between about 0.94 and 8.9 billion PBMCs per donor were obtained by leukapheresis.

TCR CDR3 regions were amplified from genomic DNA by multiplex PCR using the deep immunoSEQ assay. For each cell subset, the extracted genomic DNA was distributed evenly across all wells of several immunoSEQ 96-well plates, and each plate served as one replicate. Each replicate PCR for sorted subsets received around 0.2 ug genomic DNA, equal to tens of thousands of T cell genomes. Purified libraries were quantified with a Qubit 3.0 fluorometer, sized on a Bioanalyzer 2100, and re-quantified with the KAPA Library Quantification kit. Every immunoSEQ 96-well plate was sequenced on a separate single-read 150-cycle Illumina NextSeq 550 flow cell. In the paper's pipeline: Because the immunoSEQ output included only junctional sequences and no quality scores, the filtering could not be the same as the filtering used for full-length reads. Sequences were annotated with PyIR, a Python wrapper for IgBLAST v1.9, and V/J genes and CDR3 were assigned using IMGT germline references. Reads with weak V/J assignments (E-value above 1e-6), missing CDR3, stop codons, out-of-frame junctions, or ambiguous translated residues were removed. V3J clonotypes were defined as sequences sharing an identical inferred V gene, J gene, and CDR3 amino acid sequence. Percentage overlap between repertoires was calculated by dividing the number of shared unique clonotypes by the size of the smaller repertoire. Repertoire richness was assessed with RTK rarefaction, the Chao1 estimator, and Recon v2.1 estimates of unobserved clonotypes. OLGA was used to compute generation probabilities for all TCRbeta clonotypes that the gDNA method yielded from several donors. Imported from immuneACCESS, the table was reduced by TCRdb to in-frame sequences with V and J called. These copies leave out some clones; in studies compared against another copy, an unresolved V gene accounts for under half, and the cause of the remainder is not known. For V, J and clone size, that table is used; D and trimming come from the DNA. The sample includes roughly 2.5 million clones, with approximately 92% observed a single time. Over 0.12% of the sample rests with the top ten.

The donors were healthy, HIV-negative adults who had no recently reported acute infections or vaccinations. Every donor was a Caucasian adult residing in Nashville, Tennessee, USA. CD4+ T cells were enriched through magnetic negative selection, after which naive cells were positively selected on CD45RA and the remaining negative fraction served as the memory subset. Blood was collected by leukapheresis, and PBMCs were isolated by Ficoll-Histopaque density gradient centrifugation and then cryopreserved in liquid nitrogen vapor phase. Purity and quantity of every magnetically sorted T cell population were checked by analytical flow cytometry. Genomic DNA was isolated from every sorted fraction and measured by UV absorbance on a Nanodrop 2000c. What the research found in general, with its limitations: Naive subsets generally had larger estimated clonotype richness than memory subsets did. Incomplete sequencing was indicated by rarefaction of sorted-subset datasets, despite the large sequencing depth. Sampling was limited to blood, and TCR repertoires in tissue likely differ from TCR repertoires in blood. The small number of donors limited the genetic and exposure-history diversity represented. When a handful of donors were compared, the shared fraction of clonotypes was roughly 5% for naive CD4, approximately 3.3% for naive CD8, 2.3% for memory CD4, and about 0.36% for memory CD8. Compared with non-shared clonotypes, clonotypes shared by all four sorted-subset donors had higher generation probabilities. Pairwise subsampling led to the expectation that sequencing depth would affect the degree of clonotype sharing among donors.

On this clone: Its antigen target is currently unknown. Base qualities are not provided; no much larger clone lies one nucleotide away.

The germline V gene (reference sequence) provides CDR1 LNHDA and CDR2 SQIVND. Clipping removes 11 bases from V and 3 bases from J, with 18 as the unmatched junction base count. The CDR3 starts with the cysteine, ends with the phenylalanine, and has 18 residues. The kept DNA is CDR3 alone, 54 bases in frame from the first base. Here the chain combines TRBV19 and TRBJ2-2; the junction holds 10 bases that match TRBD2. Sequences were obtained from naive CD4+ T cells sorted from blood. The cell subset or site label of this sample denotes: CD45RA+ positively selected. The receptor's source is a man in his late teens or twenties in good health. The CDR3 is CAASRRPSGSSHTGELFF. The sequenced DNA is TGTGCCGCATCCAGGAGGCCTAGCGGGAGTAGTCACACCGGGGAGCTGTTTTTT. With all but the CDR3 taken from the reference TRBV19 and TRBJ2-2 genes, the full variable domain is: DGGITQSPKYLFRKEGQNVTLSCEQNLNHDAMYWYRQDPGQGLRLIYYSQIVNDFQKGDIAEGYSVSREKKESFPLTVTSAQKNPTAFYLCAASRRPSGSSHTGELFFGEGSRLTVL.